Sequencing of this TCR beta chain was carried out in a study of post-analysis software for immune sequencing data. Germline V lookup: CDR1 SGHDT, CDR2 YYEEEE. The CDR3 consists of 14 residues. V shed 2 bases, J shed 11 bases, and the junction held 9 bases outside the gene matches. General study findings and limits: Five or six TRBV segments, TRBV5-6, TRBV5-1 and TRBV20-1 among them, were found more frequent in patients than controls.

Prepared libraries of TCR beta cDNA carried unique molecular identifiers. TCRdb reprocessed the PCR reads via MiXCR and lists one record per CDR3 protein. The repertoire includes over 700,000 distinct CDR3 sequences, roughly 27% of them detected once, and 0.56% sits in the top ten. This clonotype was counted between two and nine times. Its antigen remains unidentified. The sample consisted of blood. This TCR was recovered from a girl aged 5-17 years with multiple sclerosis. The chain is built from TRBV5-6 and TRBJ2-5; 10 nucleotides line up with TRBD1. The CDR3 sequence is CASSFGTGVREQYF. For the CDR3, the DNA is TGTGCCAGCAGCTTCGGGACAGGGGTCCGGGAGCAGTACTTC.